The 29 T cell receptor beta chains below were found in one sample sequenced in a study of cytomegalovirus exposure and HLA in healthy donors. The PCR employed 60 Vbeta primers together with 13 Jbeta primers. Measured with immunoSEQ multiplex PCR; TCRdb has only the in-frame clones, and not every one. In the table there are about 130,000 clones, 65% to 80% of which are singletons. Sequenced material: PBMCs. Every receptor here comes from a woman between 40 and 50 years old in good health and CMV-seronegative.

The chain recombines TRBV6-1 with TRBJ1-3, with D perhaps TRBD1 (5 bases). The CDR3 is made up of 15 amino acids. Trimming left V 1 base short and J 10 bases short, with 17 bases between. Germline CDR1 is MNHNS and CDR2 is SASEGT. The CDR3 protein is CASSEGGRPGRTIYF. CDR3 nucleotides: TGTGCCAGCAGTGAAGGGGGCAGGCCCGGTAGGACCATATATTTT.

Comments on this clone: The germline gene is not matched at one end of the junction; a read error may be the cause. In the same sample, other DNA sequences code for this CDR3. The rearrangement uses TRBV28 and TRBJ1-2; TRBD1 aligns across 7 bases. Germline CDR1 MDHEN, CDR2 SYDVKM. This CDR3 has 16 residues. The CDR3 is CASSSPTGALMDGYTF. CDR3 nucleotides: TGTGCCAGCAGTTCCCCTACAGGGGCTCTGATGGATGGCTACACCTTT.

The chain joins TRBV9 to TRBJ2-2; no clear D. Looked up from germline, CDR1 is SGDLS and CDR2 is YYNGEE. The CDR3 has 14 amino acids. V gave up 0 bases and J gave up 5 bases, with 8 bases separating them. In DNA form, the CDR3 reads TGTGCCAGCAGCGTAGATAAGGAGACCGGGGAGCTGTTTTTT. This sequence encodes CASSVDKETGELFF.

This chain links TRBV27 with TRBJ1-5; perhaps TRBD1 as D (6 bases). This CDR3 comprises 17 residues. V gave up 4 bases and J gave up 4 bases, with 20 bases separating them. Germline V gene lookup returns CDR1 MNHEY and CDR2 SMNVEV (reference sequence). Here the CDR3 reads CASSSSPLQGGNQPQHF. As DNA, the CDR3 is TGTGCCAGCAGTTCCTCCCCATTACAGGGTGGAAATCAGCCCCAGCATTTT.

The rearrangement joins TRBV6-1 to TRBJ2-5, with TRBD2 matching over 7 bases. TRBJ2-7 explains the end of the DNA better; the J call may be wrong. Germline CDR1 and CDR2: MNHNS and SASEGT. The CDR3 sequence is 13 residues long. The chain's CDR3 is CASRGGDRYEQYF. The CDR3 nucleotides are TGTGCCAGCAGGGGAGGGGATCGGTACGAGCAGTACTTC.

In the case of this clone: An end of the junction differs from the germline gene, which may be a read error. The chain is built from TRBV18 and TRBJ2-6; 12 nucleotides align to TRBD2. CDR1 is KGHSH and CDR2 is LQKENI in the germline V gene. The CDR3 sequence is 18 residues long. The CDR3 spells CASSPLAGGLSGANGLTF. CDR3 in DNA: TGTGCCAGCTCACCCCTAGCGGGGGGGCTCTCTGGGGCCAACGGCCTGACTTTC. The whole variable domain, remainder taken from reference TRBV18 and TRBJ2-6, is NAGVMQNPRHLVRRRGQEARLRCSPMKGHSHVYWYRQLPEEGLKFMVYLQKENIIDESGMPKERFSAEFPKEGPSILRIQQVVRGDSAAYFCASSPLAGGLSGANGLTFGAGSRLTVL.

This clone was counted a few times. The chain links TRBV19 to TRBJ2-3; D perhaps matches TRBD2 (7 bases). The CDR3 is 15 residues long. V was pared by 6 bases and J by 1 base, with 14 bases between. The germline V gene encodes CDR1 LNHDA and CDR2 SQIVND (reference sequence). The CDR3: CASSAGASGTDTQYF. DNA for the CDR3: TGTGCCAGTAGCGCGGGGGCATCGGGCACAGATACGCAGTATTTT.

The rearrangement joins TRBV7-2 to TRBJ2-3; maybe TRBD2 (6 bases). CDR3 length equals 14 residues. Germline V gene data show CDR1 as SGHTA and CDR2 as FQGNSA. V was clipped by 8 bases and J by 5 bases, with 17 bases between them. In DNA form, the CDR3 reads TGTGCCAGCGCCTGGCCGGGAGTCAAAGATACGCAGTATTTT. Translation gives CASAWPGVKDTQYF.

This chain links TRBV15 with TRBJ2-1; TRBD1 matches at 9 bases. The V gene's germline CDR1 is LNHNV and CDR2 YYDKDF (reference sequence). With V trimmed by 5 bases and J by 3 bases, 5 bases remained unmatched. CDR3 length: 15 amino acids. In nucleotides, the CDR3 is TGTGCCACCAGCCTGGACAGGGGACTCTACAATGAGCAGTTCTTC. Its translation: CATSLDRGLYNEQFF.

This clone was recorded only once. The CDR3 is CASSSTVSYTGEQFF. DNA for the CDR3: TGTGCCAGCAGTTCGACGGTCTCATACACGGGTGAGCAGTTCTTC. J is TRBJ2-1 and V is TRBV27, with D hard to call. The CDR3 has 15 residues. The ends were cut back, 4 bases at V and 9 bases at J, with 19 bases in the middle. Germline CDR1 MNHEY, CDR2 SMNVEV (reference sequence).

About this clone itself: Lacking the conserved final phenylalanine or tryptophan, this CDR3 likely reflects a read error. This sequence joins TRBV5-1 and TRBJ2-2; TRBD1 matches at 7 bases. Germline V lookup: CDR1 SGHRS, CDR2 YFSETQ. With 2 bases clipped from V and 3 bases from J, the junction kept 10 bases outside the gene matches. This CDR3 is built from 17 residues. The DNA for the CDR3 is TGCGCCAGCAGCTTTGTGGCCGGGACAGTGGACACCGGGGAGCTGTTTGTT. Protein: CASSFVAGTVDTGELFV.

The chain combines TRBV19 with TRBJ1-1; 11 positions match TRBD1. CDR1 is LNHDA and CDR2 is SQIVND in the germline V gene (reference sequence). V shed 2 bases and J 1 base; nucleotides not matched to a gene: 3. The CDR3 totals 16 residues. The CDR3 coding sequence is TGTGCCAGTAGTATAACCGGGACAGGGGGGAACACTGAAGCTTTCTTT. It specifies CASSITGTGGNTEAFF.

The chain carries TRBV9 and TRBJ2-2; D is unresolved. Germline values: CDR1 SGDLS, CDR2 YYNGEE. V was trimmed by 1 base and J by 8 bases, leaving 18 bases between them. The CDR3 runs 16 residues. Here the CDR3 reads CASSVHEKIPPGELFF. CDR3 sequence (DNA): TGTGCCAGCAGCGTACATGAGAAAATTCCACCAGGGGAGCTGTTTTTT.

By share of the sample, this clone is medium-sized (0.01 to 0.1%). The J gene is TRBJ1-1, the V gene TRBV19; no reliable D call. The CDR3 sequence is 13 residues long. CDR1 is LNHDA, CDR2 SQIVND, per germline (reference sequence). The V end was cut by 9 bases, the J end by 1 base, with 12 bases between. The CDR3 region has the DNA TGTGCCAGCGGGGTCTGGGGGAACACTGAAGCTTTCTTT. Its translation is CASGVWGNTEAFF.

The rearrangement joins TRBV29-1 to TRBJ2-1; 13 nucleotides match TRBD2. V lost 4 bases, J lost 2 bases, and 8 bases stayed unmatched. Germline CDR1 and CDR2: SQVTM and ANQGSEA. This CDR3 region has 17 residues. The CDR3: CSVGGTSGNGPYNEQFF. In DNA form, the CDR3 reads TGCAGCGTTGGTGGGACTAGCGGGAACGGCCCCTACAATGAGCAGTTCTTC.

The chain combines TRBV9 with TRBJ2-5; 9 bases are shared with TRBD2. V lost 2 bases, J lost 2 bases, and 4 bases stayed unmatched. This CDR3 region has 15 residues. Germline CDR1 reads SGDLS; CDR2 reads YYNGEE. The CDR3 DNA is TGTGCCAGCAGCGTTAGCGGGAGCCCACAAGAGACCCAGTACTTC. It yields the protein CASSVSGSPQETQYF.

The V gene is TRBV28, the J gene TRBJ2-5; 7 bases match TRBD1. Germline lookup yields CDR1 MDHEN and CDR2 SYDVKM. V lost 3 bases to trimming and J lost 5 bases; unmatched junction nucleotides: 6. This CDR3 contains 14 residues. In DNA, the CDR3 is TGTGCCAGCAGTTTCCGACAGGGTCCGGAGACCCAGTACTTC. It specifies CASSFRQGPETQYF.

On this clone: One end of the junction varies from germline; a read error may be responsible. The rearrangement uses TRBV18 and TRBJ1-3; unclear D gene. The CDR3 has 17 amino acids. Germline values: CDR1 KGHSH, CDR2 LQKENI. CDR3 amino acids: CASPPQIQADSGNTIYF. CDR3 nucleotides: TGTGCCAGCCCACCACAAATCCAGGCTGACTCTGGAAACACCATATATTTT.

V is TRBV29-1 and J is TRBJ1-2, with D perhaps matching TRBD1 (6 bases). Germline CDR1 SQVTM, CDR2 ANQGSEA. The ends were cut back, 5 bases at V and 3 bases at J, with 13 bases in the middle. This CDR3 region has 13 residues. The CDR3: CSVLGAEDYGYTF. CDR3 coding DNA: TGCAGCGTTCTGGGGGCTGAGGACTATGGCTACACCTTC.

The chain is built from TRBV29-1 and TRBJ2-1; perhaps TRBD1 as D (5 bases). The CDR3 runs to 16 residues. The ends were cut back, 7 bases at V and 8 bases at J, with 27 bases in the middle. Germline values: CDR1 SQVTM, CDR2 ANQGSEA. CDR3 residues: CSAPSQLVRGRDEQFF. CDR3 sequence (DNA): TGCAGCGCTCCCTCCCAGCTAGTTAGGGGTAGGGATGAGCAGTTCTTC.

The chain joins TRBV27 to TRBJ2-2, with D perhaps TRBD2 (5 bases). Trimming took off 10 bases at V and 2 bases at J, with 35 bases between the two ends. The germline gives CDR1 MNHEY, CDR2 SMNVEV (reference sequence). The CDR3 loop spans 21 amino acids. CDR3 loop: CATQPDPWSKERRINTGELFF. CDR3 DNA: TGTGCCACGCAACCCGATCCCTGGTCGAAGGAGCGGCGGATAAACACCGGGGAGCTGTTTTTT.

The chain recombines TRBV2 with TRBJ1-4; 11 bases align to TRBD1. This CDR3 is built from 15 residues. Germline V lookup: CDR1 SNHLY, CDR2 FYNNEI. V shed 6 bases, J shed 10 bases, and the junction held 10 bases outside the gene matches. CDR3 in amino acids: CASRRDRGFHGKLFF. As DNA, the CDR3 is TGTGCCAGCAGAAGGGACAGGGGGTTCCATGGAAAACTGTTTTTT. Complete variable domain (other parts from reference TRBV2 and TRBJ1-4): EPEVTQTPSHQVTQMGQEVILRCVPISNHLYFYWYRQILGQKVEFLVSFYNNEISEKSEIFDDQFSVERPDGSNFTLKIRSTKLEDSAMYFCASRRDRGFHGKLFFGSGTQLSVL.

The chain recombines TRBV25-1 with TRBJ1-1; tentative D call: TRBD1 (6 bases). CDR1 and CDR2 from the germline V gene are MGHDK and SYGVNS. This CDR3 is 16 amino acids long. V lost 4 bases and J 1 base, leaving 16 bases between the germline ends. The CDR3 is CASSVTTGLWNTEAFF. CDR3 nucleotide sequence: TGTGCCAGCAGTGTCACTACAGGGCTGTGGAACACTGAAGCTTTCTTT. Complete variable domain (other parts from reference TRBV25-1 and TRBJ1-1): EADIYQTPRYLVIGTGKKITLECSQTMGHDKMYWYQQDPGMELHLIHYSYGVNSTEKGDLSSESTVSRIRTEHFPLTLESARPSHTSQYLCASSVTTGLWNTEAFFGQGTRLTVV.

The rearrangement uses TRBV4-2 and TRBJ2-3; D is undetermined. V was trimmed by 1 base and J by 15 bases, leaving 11 bases between them. Germline CDR1 and CDR2: LGHNA and YNFKEQ. This CDR3 has 11 amino acids. The CDR3 loop reads CASSQGIERYF. CDR3 in DNA: TGTGCCAGCAGCCAAGGGATCGAGCGATATTTT.

The chain recombines TRBV28 with TRBJ2-2, with D possibly TRBD2 on 5 matching bases. Germline V gene lookup returns CDR1 MDHEN and CDR2 SYDVKM. The CDR3 sequence is 15 residues long. Trimming removed 5 bases from V and 0 bases from J, with 10 bases in between. The CDR3 DNA reads as TGTGCCAGCAGTGGACTTGGAGCGAACACCGGGGAGCTGTTTTTT. As protein: CASSGLGANTGELFF.

This sequence joins TRBV28 and TRBJ1-3; no clear D gene. The ends were cut back, 5 bases at V and 8 bases at J, with 13 bases in the middle. CDR3 size: 13 residues. In germline, CDR1 is MDHEN, CDR2 SYDVKM. CDR3 DNA sequence: TGTGCCAGCAGTCCCTCACAAATTCACACCATATATTTT. Translated, it gives CASSPSQIHTIYF.

J is TRBJ2-3 and V is TRBV29-1; possible D gene TRBD2, 5 bases. This CDR3 comprises 13 residues. Germline V gene lookup returns CDR1 SQVTM and CDR2 ANQGSEA. V lost 7 bases and J 2 bases, leaving 13 bases between the germline ends. As DNA, the CDR3 is TGCAGCGGGGCGAGGGTTCCCACAGATACGCAGTATTTT. Translating gives CSGARVPTDTQYF.

V usage is TRBV2 and J usage is TRBJ1-4, with a tentative D call TRBD1 (5 bases). Looked up from germline, CDR1 is SNHLY and CDR2 is FYNNEI. V lost 1 base and J lost 8, with 11 bases in between. The CDR3 is 14 amino acids. The CDR3 here is CASSEGQGYEKLFF. The CDR3, as DNA: TGTGCCAGCAGTGAAGGGCAGGGTTACGAAAAACTGTTTTTT.

The rearrangement uses TRBV5-4 and TRBJ2-2; TRBD2 agrees at 16 bases. Unmatched junction bases numbered 10, after V lost 4 bases and J lost 7 bases. Looked up from germline, CDR1 is SGHNT and CDR2 is YYREEE (reference sequence). This CDR3 spans 18 amino acids. The CDR3 sequence is CASSLPGLAGGRGGELFF. In nucleotides, the CDR3 is TGTGCCAGCAGCCTTCCGGGACTAGCGGGGGGGCGCGGCGGGGAGCTGTTTTTT.